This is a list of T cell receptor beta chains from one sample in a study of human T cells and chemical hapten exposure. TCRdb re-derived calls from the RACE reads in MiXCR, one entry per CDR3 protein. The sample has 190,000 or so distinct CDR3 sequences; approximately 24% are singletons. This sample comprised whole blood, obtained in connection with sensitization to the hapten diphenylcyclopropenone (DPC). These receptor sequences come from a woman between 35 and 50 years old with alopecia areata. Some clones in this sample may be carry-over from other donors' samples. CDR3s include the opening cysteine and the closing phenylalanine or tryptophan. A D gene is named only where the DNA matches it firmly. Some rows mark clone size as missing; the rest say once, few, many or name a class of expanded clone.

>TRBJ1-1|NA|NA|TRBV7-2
TGTGCCAGCAGCCCGGGACTCCAACCGACTTTCTTT
CASSPGLQPTFF
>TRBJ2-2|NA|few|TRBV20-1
TGCAGTGCTAGGAGCCCCGTTGGAACCGGGGAGCTGTTTTTT
CSARSPVGTGELFF
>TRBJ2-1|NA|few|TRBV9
TGTGCCAGCAGCGGCGGCCCTTTCTACTCCTACAATGAGCAGTTCTTC
CASSGGPFYSYNEQFF
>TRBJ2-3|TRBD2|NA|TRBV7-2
TGTGCCAGCAGCCCCCGGATAGCGGGAGGCCGCACAGATACGCAGTATTTT
CASSPRIAGGRTDTQYF
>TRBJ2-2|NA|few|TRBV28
TGTGCCAGCGGACAGCGCGGGGAGCTGTTTTTT
CASGQRGELFF
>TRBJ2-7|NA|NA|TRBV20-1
TGCAGTGCTAGAGAAAGGCTAGCTCGCTACGAGCAGTACTTC
CSARERLARYEQYF
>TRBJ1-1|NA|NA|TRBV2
TGTGCCAGCAGTACAGGGTTTACGAACACTGAAGCTTTCTTT
CASSTGFTNTEAFF
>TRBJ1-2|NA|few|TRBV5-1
TGCGCCAGCAGCTTGCAGGCAGGGCTCGGCTATGGCTACACCTTC
CASSLQAGLGYGYTF
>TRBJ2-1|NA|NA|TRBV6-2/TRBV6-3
TGTGCCAGCAGTTACCCGACTAGACGTGAGCAGTTCTTC
CASSYPTRREQFF
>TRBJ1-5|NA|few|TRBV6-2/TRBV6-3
TGTGCCAGCAACCCGCGGGGGCCTCAGCCCCAGCATTTT
CASNPRGPQPQHF
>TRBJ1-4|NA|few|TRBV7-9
TGTGCCAGCAGCCCCTTAAGGGGTGAAAAACTGTTTTTT
CASSPLRGEKLFF
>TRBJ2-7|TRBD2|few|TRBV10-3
TGTGCCATCACCCCGGGACTAGCGAACCCCTACGAGCAGTACTTC
CAITPGLANPYEQYF